These 25 T cell receptor beta chains were all obtained from the same sample, sequenced in a study of cytomegalovirus exposure and HLA in healthy donors. The PCR made use of 60 Vbeta and 13 Jbeta primers. Method: immunoSEQ multiplex PCR; TCRdb's copy keeps in-frame clones and lacks some. This table holds about 110,000 clones. Material for sequencing was PBMCs. These TCRs come from a man aged 50 to 59 in good health and CMV-seronegative.

The chain recombines TRBV7-9 with TRBJ1-2, with D possibly TRBD1 on 6 matching bases. The CDR3 sequence is 13 residues long. Germline assignment: CDR1 SEHNR and CDR2 FQNEAQ (reference sequence). The V and J ends lost 1 base and 7 bases respectively, with 10 bases between them. The CDR3 here is CASSLGEQGGYTF. The CDR3 DNA reads TGTGCCAGCAGCTTAGGGGAACAGGGTGGCTACACCTTC.

The gene calls are TRBV5-8 and TRBJ1-5; a weak D match, TRBD1 (5 bases). This CDR3 spans 16 amino acids. Germline V gene sequence: CDR1 SGHTS, CDR2 YDEGEE. V was trimmed by 1 base and J by 0 bases, leaving 11 bases between them. The CDR3 region is CASSLRTTYSNQPQHF. The CDR3 DNA follows: TGTGCCAGCAGCTTGCGGACAACTTATAGCAATCAGCCCCAGCATTTT.

This sequence joins TRBV18 and TRBJ1-1, with 7 bases lining up with TRBD1. Germline-derived CDR1 and CDR2 are KGHSH and LQKENI. The CDR3 is 15 residues long. J gave up 4 bases and V 3 bases, and 8 bases lay outside the gene matches. CDR3 loop: CASSPQETGVTEAFF. The CDR3 bases are TGTGCCAGCTCACCGCAGGAAACAGGGGTCACTGAAGCTTTCTTT.

The chain recombines TRBV18 with TRBJ2-1; TRBD1 might be the D (5 bases). CDR3 length: 15 residues. Trimming shortened V by 2 bases and J by 6 bases, and 14 bases separated the two germline ends. Germline loops: CDR1 KGHSH, CDR2 LQKENI. CDR3 residues: CASSPSMIGANEQFF. DNA of the CDR3: TGTGCCAGCTCACCATCAATGATTGGGGCCAATGAGCAGTTCTTC.

The rearrangement uses TRBV7-8 and TRBJ1-1; the D gene is possibly TRBD1 (5 bases). There are 16 residues in the CDR3. Germline V gene lookup returns CDR1 SGHVS and CDR2 FQNEAQ. The germline V and J ends were trimmed by 2 bases and 5 bases, with 18 bases remaining between them. The CDR3 DNA reads as TGTGCCAGCAGCTTACCCCCCTGGCAGGGAGGAACTGAAGCTTTCTTT. Its translation: CASSLPPWQGGTEAFF.

J is TRBJ1-5 and V is TRBV27; 9 bases are a match to TRBD1. Germline V gives CDR1 MNHEY, CDR2 SMNVEV (reference sequence). The CDR3 length is 15 residues. V lost 6 bases to trimming and J lost 1 base; unmatched junction nucleotides: 4. CDR3 DNA: TGTGCCAGCAGAGAGACAGGGGGGAGCAATCAGCCCCAGCATTTT. Its translation is CASRETGGSNQPQHF.

The V and J genes are TRBV7-9 and TRBJ1-1; D might be TRBD1 (6 bases). CDR1 SEHNR and CDR2 FQNEAQ come from the germline V gene (reference sequence). V was cut by 1 base and J by 0 bases, with 9 bases left in between. This CDR3 comprises 15 residues. CDR3 sequence reads: CASSLGTVMNTEAFF. CDR3 bases: TGTGCCAGCAGCTTAGGGACAGTCATGAACACTGAAGCTTTCTTT.

Concerning this clone: In the same sample, other DNA sequences code for this CDR3. The gene calls are TRBV10-3 and TRBJ1-1; D may be TRBD1 (5 bases). V lost 2 bases and J lost 4, with 14 bases in between. The CDR3 runs to 15 residues. Germline assignment: CDR1 ENHRY and CDR2 SYGVKD. Here the CDR3 reads CAISETGGDGTEAFF. For the CDR3, the DNA is TGTGCCATCAGTGAGACCGGGGGGGATGGCACTGAAGCTTTCTTT.

The chain uses TRBV5-5 and TRBJ2-3; 12 bases align to TRBD2. CDR1 and CDR2 (germline): SGHKS, YYEKEE (reference sequence). V lost 1 base to trimming and J lost 6 bases; unmatched junction nucleotides: 3. This CDR3 has 15 amino acids. The CDR3 DNA is TGTGCCAGCAGCTTGCTAGCGGGAGGGATGGATACGCAGTATTTT. As protein: CASSLLAGGMDTQYF.

This chain joins TRBV5-1 and TRBJ1-1; D remains unclear. V shed 4 bases and J shed 0 bases, with 13 bases lying between them. The CDR3 has 15 residues. Germline CDR1 and CDR2: SGHRS and YFSETQ. CDR3 nucleotide sequence: TGCGCCAGCAGCGCCGGTGTTGCGCTGAACACTGAAGCTTTCTTT. Translated: CASSAGVALNTEAFF.

The chain uses TRBV19 and TRBJ2-7; 9 nucleotides match TRBD1. Per germline, CDR1 LNHDA and CDR2 SQIVND (reference sequence). V shed 5 bases and J 4 bases; nucleotides not matched to a gene: 15. This CDR3 has 17 residues. CDR3 in amino acids: CASSRQGGDRDRYEQYF. Written as DNA, the CDR3 is TGTGCCAGTAGTCGACAAGGGGGGGACAGGGATCGGTACGAGCAGTACTTC.

The rearrangement joins TRBV6-6 to TRBJ1-5; 7 nucleotides line up with TRBD1. This CDR3 region has 13 residues. The germline gives CDR1 MNHNY, CDR2 SVGAGI (reference sequence). The ends lost 8 bases at V and 1 base at J; junction bases unmatched: 2. The CDR3 region is CASWGQSNQPQHF. In nucleotides, the CDR3 is TGTGCCAGCTGGGGACAGAGCAATCAGCCCCAGCATTTT.

The V and J genes are TRBV30 and TRBJ2-1; 8 bases line up with TRBD2. V shed 4 bases and J 8 bases; nucleotides not matched to a gene: 7. The germline V gene encodes CDR1 GTSNPN and CDR2 SVGIG (reference sequence). This CDR3 region has 13 residues. This CDR3 is CAWTKGLADEQFF. For the CDR3, the DNA is TGTGCCTGGACTAAAGGACTAGCCGATGAGCAGTTCTTC.

This sequence joins TRBV5-6 and TRBJ2-5; unclear D gene. Germline V gene lookup returns CDR1 SGHDT and CDR2 YYEEEE. V was pared by 4 bases and J by 5 bases, with 15 bases between. The CDR3 has 14 residues. The CDR3 protein is CASSLLGYSETQYF. In DNA form, the CDR3 reads TGTGCCAGCAGCCTGCTCGGGTATTCGGAGACCCAGTACTTC.

The gene calls are TRBV4-1 and TRBJ1-1; 10 positions match TRBD1. CDR1 is MGHRA and CDR2 is YSYEKL in the germline V gene. The CDR3 has 18 residues. J gave up 1 base and V 4 bases, and 12 bases lay outside the gene matches. The CDR3 sequence: CASSPTWGTGVWNTEAFF. For the CDR3, the DNA is TGCGCCAGCAGCCCCACTTGGGGGACAGGGGTTTGGAACACTGAAGCTTTCTTT.

V usage is TRBV7-3 and J usage is TRBJ2-3; 13 bases match TRBD2. The germline V gene has CDR1 SGHTA and CDR2 FQGTGA. Germline trimming cut 4 bases from V and 3 bases from J; bases unmatched to any gene: 7. This CDR3 contains 17 residues. The CDR3 sequence is CASSSRRTSGSTDTQYF. The DNA for the CDR3 is TGTGCCAGCAGCTCCCGAAGGACTAGCGGGAGTACAGATACGCAGTATTTT.

The V call is TRBV5-4, the J call TRBJ1-2; D is perhaps TRBD1 (6 bases). Trimming removed 4 bases at V and 2 bases at J, with 21 bases between. Looked up from germline, CDR1 is SGHNT and CDR2 is YYREEE (reference sequence). The CDR3 is made up of 17 amino acids. The CDR3 DNA follows: TGTGCCAGCAGCCCGGTAGGAACAGGGATGACAAACTATGGCTACACCTTC. It is translated as CASSPVGTGMTNYGYTF. The full variable domain, in which reference TRBV5-4 and TRBJ1-2 provide the parts outside the CDR3, is ETGVTQSPTHLIKTRGQQVTLRCSSQSGHNTVSWYQQALGQGPQFIFQYYREEENGRGNFPPRFSGLQFPNYSSELNVNALELDDSALYLCASSPVGTGMTNYGYTFGSGTRLTVV.

This chain uses TRBV7-8 with TRBJ2-1; 8 nucleotides match TRBD1. V was pared by 5 bases and J by 7 bases, with 10 bases of the junction left unmatched. Germline lookup yields CDR1 SGHVS and CDR2 FQNEAQ. The CDR3 spans 15 residues. CDR3 amino acids: CASSTRQGPQNEQFF. The CDR3 DNA sequence: TGTGCCAGCAGCACCCGACAGGGGCCCCAGAATGAGCAGTTCTTC.

The rearrangement uses TRBV5-5 and TRBJ1-2; 7 positions agree with TRBD1. The CDR3 is made up of 15 amino acids. The germline gives CDR1 SGHKS, CDR2 YYEKEE (reference sequence). The J segment lost 1 base and the V segment lost 4 bases, leaving 7 bases of the junction unmatched. The CDR3 DNA reads TGTGCCAGCAGCGTGACAGGGAATGGTAACTATGGCTACACCTTC. Translating gives CASSVTGNGNYGYTF.

V gene TRBV10-3 combines with J gene TRBJ2-7; maybe TRBD2 (6 bases). The CDR3 runs 18 residues. Germline CDR1 reads ENHRY; CDR2 reads SYGVKD. Trimming took 0 bases from V and 4 from J, leaving 22 bases between them. CDR3 sequence: CAISESPPFGGRDYEQYF. The CDR3 DNA is TGTGCCATCAGTGAGTCCCCCCCATTCGGAGGGCGGGATTACGAGCAGTACTTC.

The chain is built from TRBV9 and TRBJ2-7; 13 bases line up with TRBD2. The V segment lost 0 bases and the J segment 4 bases; nucleotides outside the gene matches: 13. This CDR3 spans 19 amino acids. Germline CDR1 is SGDLS and CDR2 is YYNGEE. The CDR3 reads CASSVGPFTSGRAKYEQYF. For the CDR3, the DNA is TGTGCCAGCAGCGTAGGCCCCTTTACTAGCGGGAGGGCCAAATACGAGCAGTACTTC.

The chain links TRBV2 to TRBJ1-1; D unresolved. Looked up from germline, CDR1 is SNHLY and CDR2 is FYNNEI. V was clipped by 8 bases and J by 10 bases, with 20 bases between them. The CDR3 is 13 residues long. The CDR3 spells CASSAQLEGAAFF. The CDR3 DNA is TGTGCCAGCTCCGCACAATTAGAGGGAGCAGCTTTCTTT. The whole variable domain, filled in from reference TRBV2 and TRBJ1-1, reads EPEVTQTPSHQVTQMGQEVILRCVPISNHLYFYWYRQILGQKVEFLVSFYNNEISEKSEIFDDQFSVERPDGSNFTLKIRSTKLEDSAMYFCASSAQLEGAAFFGQGTRLTVV.

The rearrangement uses TRBV7-3 and TRBJ2-5; a weak D match, TRBD2 (6 bases). Germline V lookup: CDR1 SGHTA, CDR2 FQGTGA. The length of the CDR3 is 13 residues. V lost 8 bases to trimming and J lost 1 base, with 11 bases between them. The CDR3 is CASGASAQETQYF. The CDR3, as DNA: TGTGCCAGCGGCGCTAGCGCCCAAGAGACCCAGTACTTC.

The chain uses TRBV19 and TRBJ1-4, with TRBD1 matching over 9 bases. This CDR3 is built from 18 residues. CDR1 LNHDA and CDR2 SQIVND come from the germline V gene (reference sequence). J gave up 0 bases and V 6 bases, and 11 bases lay outside the gene matches. The CDR3 bases are TGTGCCAGTAGCCTTTCTCGGGACAGGGATGCAACTAATGAAAAACTGTTTTTT. Amino acids: CASSLSRDRDATNEKLFF. Looking up the rest from reference TRBV19 and TRBJ1-4 gives the full variable domain: DGGITQSPKYLFRKEGQNVTLSCEQNLNHDAMYWYRQDPGQGLRLIYYSQIVNDFQKGDIAEGYSVSREKKESFPLTVTSAQKNPTAFYLCASSLSRDRDATNEKLFFGSGTQLSVL.

The V call is TRBV4-2, the J call TRBJ1-5; possible D gene TRBD1, 5 bases. CDR1 and CDR2 (germline): LGHNA, YNFKEQ. Trimming shortened V by 4 bases and J by 7 bases, and 14 bases separated the two germline ends. This CDR3 is 14 amino acids long. CDR3 loop: CASSPPGAGQPQHF. The CDR3 bases are TGTGCCAGCAGCCCCCCGGGAGCAGGGCAGCCCCAGCATTTT.